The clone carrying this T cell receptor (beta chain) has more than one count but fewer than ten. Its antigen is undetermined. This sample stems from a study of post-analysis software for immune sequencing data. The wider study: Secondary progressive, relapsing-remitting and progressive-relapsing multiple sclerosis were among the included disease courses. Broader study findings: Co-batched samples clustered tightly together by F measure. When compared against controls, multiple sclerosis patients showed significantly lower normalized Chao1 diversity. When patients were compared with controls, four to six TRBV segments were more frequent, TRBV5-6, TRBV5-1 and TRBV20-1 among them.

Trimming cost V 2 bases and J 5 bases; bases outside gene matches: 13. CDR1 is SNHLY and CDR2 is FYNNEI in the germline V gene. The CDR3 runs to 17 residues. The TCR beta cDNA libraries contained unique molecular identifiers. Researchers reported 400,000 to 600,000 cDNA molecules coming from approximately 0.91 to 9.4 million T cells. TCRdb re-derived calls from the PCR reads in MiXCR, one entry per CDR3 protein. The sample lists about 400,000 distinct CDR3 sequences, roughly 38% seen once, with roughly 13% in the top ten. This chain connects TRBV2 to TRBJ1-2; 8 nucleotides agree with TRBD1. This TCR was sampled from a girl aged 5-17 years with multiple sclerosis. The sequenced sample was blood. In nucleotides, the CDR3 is TGTGCCAGCAGTGAAAGTTACCCGACAGGGGAAGTATATGGCTACACCTTC. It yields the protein CASSESYPTGEVYGYTF. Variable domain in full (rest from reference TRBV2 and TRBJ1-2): EPEVTQTPSHQVTQMGQEVILRCVPISNHLYFYWYRQILGQKVEFLVSFYNNEISEKSEIFDDQFSVERPDGSNFTLKIRSTKLEDSAMYFCASSESYPTGEVYGYTFGSGTRLTVV.